Shown below are 5 T cell receptor beta chains from a single sample sequenced in a study of blood T cell repertoires in COVID-19. The protocol was immunoSEQ multiplex PCR, while the TCRdb copy is restricted to in-frame clones and leaves out a portion. The sample consists of some 250,000 clones, more than 70% of them appearing once. Material for sequencing was peripheral blood. These receptor sequences come from a woman aged 40-49 years who had recovered from COVID-19.

The CDR3, as DNA: TGTGCCTGGATTGGGCAGACCTATGGCTACACCTTC. It yields the protein CAWIGQTYGYTF. The chain combines TRBV30 with TRBJ1-2, with D unresolved. The V and J ends lost 4 bases and 4 bases respectively, with 10 bases between them. CDR1 and CDR2 (germline): GTSNPN, SVGIG (reference sequence). CDR3 size: 12 residues. The full variable domain, rest sourced from reference TRBV30 and TRBJ1-2, is SQTIHQWPATLVQPVGSPLSLECTVEGTSNPNLYWYRQAAGRGLQLLFYSVGIGQISSEVPQNLSASRPQDRQFILSSKKLLLSDSGFYLCAWIGQTYGYTFGSGTRLTVV.

J is TRBJ2-7 and V is TRBV7-3; D ambiguous. Germline V lookup: CDR1 SGHTA, CDR2 FQGTGA. V shed 0 bases and J shed 0 bases, with 9 bases lying between them. The CDR3 consists of 15 residues. The CDR3 loop is CASSLTRLSSYEQYF. The CDR3 DNA sequence: TGTGCCAGCAGCTTAACGAGGCTTAGCTCCTACGAGCAGTACTTC.

This chain links TRBV12-3 or TRBV12-4 with TRBJ1-1; D not resolved. The CDR3 has 13 amino acids. V dropped 5 bases and J dropped 4 bases, with 11 bases sitting between them. CDR3: CASSPGGTTEAFF. CDR3 nucleotides: TGTGCCAGCAGTCCCGGCGGAACCACTGAAGCTTTCTTT.

This clone was counted a few times. This chain uses TRBV2 with TRBJ1-1; D call uncertain. Trimming pared 7 bases from V and 3 bases from J, leaving 18 bases between. The CDR3 sequence is 15 residues long. The germline gives CDR1 SNHLY, CDR2 FYNNEI. Here the CDR3 reads CASTPTEVRDTEAFF. The DNA of the CDR3 is TGTGCCAGCACCCCAACGGAGGTGAGGGACACTGAAGCTTTCTTT.

This chain links TRBV6-5 with TRBJ2-7, with a tentative D call TRBD2 (6 bases). CDR3 size: 14 residues. CDR1 is MNHEY, CDR2 SVGAGI, per germline. V lost 2 bases to trimming and J lost 2 bases, with 10 bases between them. The CDR3 is CASSYRDCAYEQYV. The CDR3 DNA sequence: TGTGCCAGCAGTTACCGGGACTGTGCCTACGAGCAGTACGTC.